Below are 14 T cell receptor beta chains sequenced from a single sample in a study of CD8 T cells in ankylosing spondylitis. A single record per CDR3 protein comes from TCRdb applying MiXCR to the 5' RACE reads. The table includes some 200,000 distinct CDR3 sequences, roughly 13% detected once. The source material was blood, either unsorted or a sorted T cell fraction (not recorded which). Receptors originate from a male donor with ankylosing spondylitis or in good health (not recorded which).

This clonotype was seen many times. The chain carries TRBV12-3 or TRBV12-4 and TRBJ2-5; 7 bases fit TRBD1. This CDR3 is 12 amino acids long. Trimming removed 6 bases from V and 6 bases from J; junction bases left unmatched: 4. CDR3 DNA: TGTGCCAGCAGCCGGACAGGAAAGACCCAGTACTTC. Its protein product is CASSRTGKTQYF.

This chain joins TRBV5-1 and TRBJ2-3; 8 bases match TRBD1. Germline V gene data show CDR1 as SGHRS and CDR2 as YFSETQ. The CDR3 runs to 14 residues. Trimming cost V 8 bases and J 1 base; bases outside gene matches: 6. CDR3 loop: CASCTGQGTDTQYF. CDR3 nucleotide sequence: TGCGCCAGTTGCACGGGACAGGGCACAGATACGCAGTATTTT.

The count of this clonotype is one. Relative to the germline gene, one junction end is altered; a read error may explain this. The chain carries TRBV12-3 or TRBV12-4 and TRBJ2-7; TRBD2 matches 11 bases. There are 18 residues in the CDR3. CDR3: CAISSSSGRSRILNEQYF. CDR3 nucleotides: TGTGCCATCAGTTCCTCTAGCGGGAGGAGTAGAATCTTGAACGAGCAGTACTTC.

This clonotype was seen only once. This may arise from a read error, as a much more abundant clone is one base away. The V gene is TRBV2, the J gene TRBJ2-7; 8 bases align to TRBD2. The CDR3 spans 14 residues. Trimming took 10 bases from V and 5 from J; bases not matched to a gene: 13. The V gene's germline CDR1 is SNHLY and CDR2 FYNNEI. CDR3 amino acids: CANQRTSIHDEQYF. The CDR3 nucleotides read TGTGCCAACCAGAGGACTAGCATTCACGACGAGCAGTACTTC.

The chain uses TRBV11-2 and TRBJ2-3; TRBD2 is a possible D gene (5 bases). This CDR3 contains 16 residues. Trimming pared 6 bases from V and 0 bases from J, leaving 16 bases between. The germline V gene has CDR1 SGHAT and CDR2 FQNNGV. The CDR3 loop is CASSPSGISSTDTQYF. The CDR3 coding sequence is TGTGCCAGCAGTCCCTCGGGGATCTCTAGCACAGATACGCAGTATTTT. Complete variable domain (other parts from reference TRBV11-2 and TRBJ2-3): EAGVAQSPRYKIIEKRQSVAFWCNPISGHATLYWYQQILGQGPKLLIQFQNNGVVDDSQLPKDRFSAERLKGVDSTLKIQPAKLEDSAVYLCASSPSGISSTDTQYFGPGTRLTVL.

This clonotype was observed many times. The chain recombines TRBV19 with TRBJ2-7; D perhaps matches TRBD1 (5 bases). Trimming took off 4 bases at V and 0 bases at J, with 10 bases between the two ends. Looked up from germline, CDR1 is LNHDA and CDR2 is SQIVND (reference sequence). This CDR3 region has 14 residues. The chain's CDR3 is CASSTDTYSYEQYF. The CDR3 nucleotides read TGTGCCAGTAGTACGGACACCTACTCCTACGAGCAGTACTTC.

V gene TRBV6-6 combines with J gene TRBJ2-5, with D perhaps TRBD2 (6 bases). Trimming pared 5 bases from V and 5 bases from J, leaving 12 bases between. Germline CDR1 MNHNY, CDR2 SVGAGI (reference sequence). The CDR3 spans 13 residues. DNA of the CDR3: TGTGCCAGCAGTGATCTAGCGCGGGAGACCCAGTACTTC. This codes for CASSDLARETQYF.

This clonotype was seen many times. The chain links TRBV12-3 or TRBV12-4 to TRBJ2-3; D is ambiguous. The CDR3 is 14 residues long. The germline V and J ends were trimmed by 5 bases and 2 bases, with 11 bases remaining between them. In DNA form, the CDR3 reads TGTGCCAGCAGTGAGCAGATTTACACAGATACGCAGTATTTT. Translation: CASSEQIYTDTQYF.

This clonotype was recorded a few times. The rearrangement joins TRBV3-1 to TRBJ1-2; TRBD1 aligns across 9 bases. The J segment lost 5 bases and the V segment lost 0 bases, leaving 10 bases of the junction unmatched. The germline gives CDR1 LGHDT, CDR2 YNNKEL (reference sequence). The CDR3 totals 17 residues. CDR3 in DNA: TGTGCCAGCAGCCAAGAGTTTTCGCGGACAGGGGAATATGGCTACACCTTC. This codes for CASSQEFSRTGEYGYTF.

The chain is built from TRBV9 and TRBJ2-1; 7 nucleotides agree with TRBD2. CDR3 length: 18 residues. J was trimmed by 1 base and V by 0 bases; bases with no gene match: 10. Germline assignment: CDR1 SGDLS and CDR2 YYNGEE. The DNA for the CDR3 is TGTGCCAGCAGCGTAGAGTATCTGCGGGGGAGATCCTACAATGAGCAGTTCTTC. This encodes CASSVEYLRGRSYNEQFF.

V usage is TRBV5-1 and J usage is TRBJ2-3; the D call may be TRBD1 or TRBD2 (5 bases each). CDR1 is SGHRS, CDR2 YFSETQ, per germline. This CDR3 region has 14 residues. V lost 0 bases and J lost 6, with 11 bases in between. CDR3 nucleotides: TGCGCCAGCAGCTTGGAGAGGGGCTCGGATACGCAGTATTTT. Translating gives CASSLERGSDTQYF. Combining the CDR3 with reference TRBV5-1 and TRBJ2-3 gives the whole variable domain KAGVTQTPRYLIKTRGQQVTLSCSPISGHRSVSWYQQTPGQGLQFLFEYFSETQRNKGNFPGRFSGRQFSNSRSEMNVSTLELGDSALYLCASSLERGSDTQYFGPGTRLTVL.

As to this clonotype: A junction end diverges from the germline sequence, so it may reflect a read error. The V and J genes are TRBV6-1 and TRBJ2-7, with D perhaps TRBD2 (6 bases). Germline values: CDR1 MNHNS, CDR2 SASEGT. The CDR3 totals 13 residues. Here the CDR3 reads CASSDARPTLANF. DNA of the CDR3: TGTGCCAGCAGTGATGCTCGGCCGACTCTAGCGAACTTC.

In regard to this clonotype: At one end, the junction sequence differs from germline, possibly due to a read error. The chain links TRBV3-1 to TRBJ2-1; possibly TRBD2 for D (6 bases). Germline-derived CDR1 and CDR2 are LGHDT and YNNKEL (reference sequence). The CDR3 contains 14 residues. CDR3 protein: CASTQGDSNNEQFF. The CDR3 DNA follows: TGTGCCAGCACCCAAGGGGACTCAAACAATGAGCAGTTCTTC.

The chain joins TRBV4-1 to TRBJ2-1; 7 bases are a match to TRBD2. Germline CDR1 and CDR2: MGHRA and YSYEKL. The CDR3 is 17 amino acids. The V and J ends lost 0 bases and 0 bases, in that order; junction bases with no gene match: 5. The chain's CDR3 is CASSQDGSSGSYNEQFF. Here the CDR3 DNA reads TGCGCCAGCAGCCAAGATGGTTCTAGCGGCTCCTACAATGAGCAGTTCTTC.